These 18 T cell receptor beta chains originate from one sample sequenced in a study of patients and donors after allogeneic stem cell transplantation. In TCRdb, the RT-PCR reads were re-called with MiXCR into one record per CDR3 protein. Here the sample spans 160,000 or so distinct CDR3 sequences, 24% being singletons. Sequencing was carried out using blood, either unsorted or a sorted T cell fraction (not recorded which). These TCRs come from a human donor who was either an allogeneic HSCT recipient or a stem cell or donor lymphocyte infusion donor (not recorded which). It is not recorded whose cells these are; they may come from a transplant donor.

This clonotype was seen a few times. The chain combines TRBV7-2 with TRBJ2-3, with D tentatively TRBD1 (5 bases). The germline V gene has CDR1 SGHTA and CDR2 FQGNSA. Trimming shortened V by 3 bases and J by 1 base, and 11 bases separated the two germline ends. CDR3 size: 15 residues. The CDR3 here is CASSFHWGGTDTQYF. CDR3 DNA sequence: TGTGCCAGCAGCTTCCACTGGGGCGGCACAGATACGCAGTATTTT.

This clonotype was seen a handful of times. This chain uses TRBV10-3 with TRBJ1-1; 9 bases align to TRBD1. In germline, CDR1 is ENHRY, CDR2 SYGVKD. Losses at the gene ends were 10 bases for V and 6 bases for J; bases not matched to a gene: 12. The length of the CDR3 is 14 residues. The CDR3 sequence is CATSRDREEPEAFF. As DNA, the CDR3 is TGTGCCACCTCCAGGGACAGGGAGGAACCTGAAGCTTTCTTT.

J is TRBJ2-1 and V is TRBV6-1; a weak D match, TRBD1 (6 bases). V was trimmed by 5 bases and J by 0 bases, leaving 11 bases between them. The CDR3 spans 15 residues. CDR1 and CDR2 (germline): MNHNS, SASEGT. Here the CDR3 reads CASSNDRSSYNEQFF. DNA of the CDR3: TGTGCCAGCAGTAACGACAGGAGCTCCTACAATGAGCAGTTCTTC.

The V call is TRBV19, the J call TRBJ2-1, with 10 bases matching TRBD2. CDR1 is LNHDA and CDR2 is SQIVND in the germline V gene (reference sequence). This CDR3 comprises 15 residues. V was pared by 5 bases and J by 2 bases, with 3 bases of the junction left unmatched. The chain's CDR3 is CASSLSGGTYNEQFF. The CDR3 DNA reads TGTGCCAGTAGTCTTAGCGGGGGGACCTACAATGAGCAGTTCTTC.

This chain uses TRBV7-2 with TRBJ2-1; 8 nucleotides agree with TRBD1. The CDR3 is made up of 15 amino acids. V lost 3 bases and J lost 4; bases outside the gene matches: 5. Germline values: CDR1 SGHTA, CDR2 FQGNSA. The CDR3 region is CASSFSGTGYNEQFF. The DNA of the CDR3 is TGTGCCAGCAGCTTCTCCGGGACAGGATACAATGAGCAGTTCTTC.

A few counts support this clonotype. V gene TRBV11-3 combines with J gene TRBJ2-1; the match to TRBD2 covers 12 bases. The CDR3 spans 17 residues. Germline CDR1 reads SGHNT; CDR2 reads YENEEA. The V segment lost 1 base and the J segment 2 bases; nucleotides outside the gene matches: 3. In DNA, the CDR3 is TGTGCCAGCAGCTTAGCTCTAGCGGGAGGGACCTACAATGAGCAGTTCTTC. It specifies CASSLALAGGTYNEQFF.

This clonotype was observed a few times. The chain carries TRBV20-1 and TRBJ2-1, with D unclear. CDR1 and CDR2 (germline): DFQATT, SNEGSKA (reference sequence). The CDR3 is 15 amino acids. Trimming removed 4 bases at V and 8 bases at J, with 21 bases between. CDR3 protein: CSATMKLGLRDEQFF. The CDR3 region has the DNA TGCAGTGCTACGATGAAGTTAGGTCTAAGAGATGAGCAGTTCTTC.

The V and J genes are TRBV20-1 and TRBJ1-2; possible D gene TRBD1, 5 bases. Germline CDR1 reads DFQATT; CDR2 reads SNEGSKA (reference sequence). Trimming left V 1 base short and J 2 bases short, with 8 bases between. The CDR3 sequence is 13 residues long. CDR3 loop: CSARADRNYGYTF. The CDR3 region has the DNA TGCAGTGCTAGAGCAGACAGAAACTATGGCTACACCTTC.

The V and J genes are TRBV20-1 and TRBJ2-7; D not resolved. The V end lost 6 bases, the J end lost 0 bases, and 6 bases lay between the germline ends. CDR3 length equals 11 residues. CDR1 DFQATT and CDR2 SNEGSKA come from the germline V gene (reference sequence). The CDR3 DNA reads TGCAGTGCCGGCGGCTCCTACGAGCAGTACTTC. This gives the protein CSAGGSYEQYF.

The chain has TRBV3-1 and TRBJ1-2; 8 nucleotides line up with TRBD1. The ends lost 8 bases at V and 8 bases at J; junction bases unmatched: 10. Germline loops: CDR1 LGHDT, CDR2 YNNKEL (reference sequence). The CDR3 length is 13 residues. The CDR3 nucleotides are TGTGCCAGCGGTCTGTGGACAGGGAACGGCTACACCTTC. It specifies CASGLWTGNGYTF.

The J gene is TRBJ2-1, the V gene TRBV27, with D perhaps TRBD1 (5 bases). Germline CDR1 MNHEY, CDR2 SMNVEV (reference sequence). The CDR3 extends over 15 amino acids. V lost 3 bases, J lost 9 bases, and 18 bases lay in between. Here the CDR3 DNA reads TGTGCCAGCAGTTTTAGAGTGGAAGGGGCTGGTGAGCAGTTCTTC. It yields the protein CASSFRVEGAGEQFF.

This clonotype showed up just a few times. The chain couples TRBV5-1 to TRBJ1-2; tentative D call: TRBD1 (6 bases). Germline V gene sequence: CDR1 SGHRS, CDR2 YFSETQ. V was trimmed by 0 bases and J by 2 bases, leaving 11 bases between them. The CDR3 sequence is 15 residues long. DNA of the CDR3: TGCGCCAGCAGCTTGGCTGCAGGGGACAACTATGGCTACACCTTC. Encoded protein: CASSLAAGDNYGYTF. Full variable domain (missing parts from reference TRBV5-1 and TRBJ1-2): KAGVTQTPRYLIKTRGQQVTLSCSPISGHRSVSWYQQTPGQGLQFLFEYFSETQRNKGNFPGRFSGRQFSNSRSEMNVSTLELGDSALYLCASSLAAGDNYGYTFGSGTRLTVV.

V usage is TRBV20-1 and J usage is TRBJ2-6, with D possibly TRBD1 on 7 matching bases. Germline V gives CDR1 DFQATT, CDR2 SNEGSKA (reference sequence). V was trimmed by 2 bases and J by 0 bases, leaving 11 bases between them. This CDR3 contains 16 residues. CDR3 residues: CSARPGGSSGANVLTF. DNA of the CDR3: TGCAGTGCTAGACCAGGGGGGAGCTCTGGGGCCAACGTCCTGACTTTC.

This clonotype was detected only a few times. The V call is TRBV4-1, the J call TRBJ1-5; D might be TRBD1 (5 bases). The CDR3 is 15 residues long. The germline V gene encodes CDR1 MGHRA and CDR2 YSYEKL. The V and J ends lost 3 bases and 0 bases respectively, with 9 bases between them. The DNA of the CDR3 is TGCGCCAGCAGCCAGGGACGGGATAGCAATCAGCCCCAGCATTTT. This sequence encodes CASSQGRDSNQPQHF.

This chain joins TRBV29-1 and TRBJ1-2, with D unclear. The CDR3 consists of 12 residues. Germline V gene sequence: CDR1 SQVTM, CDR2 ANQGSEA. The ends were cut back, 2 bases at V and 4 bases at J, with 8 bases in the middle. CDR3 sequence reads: CSVELTLYGYTF. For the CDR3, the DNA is TGCAGCGTTGAACTTACACTCTATGGCTACACCTTC.

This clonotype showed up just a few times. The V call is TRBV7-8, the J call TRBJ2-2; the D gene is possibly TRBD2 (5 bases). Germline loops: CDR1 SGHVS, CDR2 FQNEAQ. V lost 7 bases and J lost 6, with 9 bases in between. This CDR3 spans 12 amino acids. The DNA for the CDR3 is TGTGCCAGCATAGCGATTGCCGGGGAGCTGTTTTTT. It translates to CASIAIAGELFF.

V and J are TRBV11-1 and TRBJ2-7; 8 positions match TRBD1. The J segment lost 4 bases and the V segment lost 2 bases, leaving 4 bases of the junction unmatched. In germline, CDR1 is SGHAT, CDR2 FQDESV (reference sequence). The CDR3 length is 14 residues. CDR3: CASSLTTGDYEQYF. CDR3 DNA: TGTGCCAGCAGCTTAACGACAGGGGATTACGAGCAGTACTTC. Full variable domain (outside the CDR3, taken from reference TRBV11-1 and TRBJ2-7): EAEVAQSPRYKITEKSQAVAFWCDPISGHATLYWYRQILGQGPELLVQFQDESVVDDSQLPKDRFSAERLKGVDSTLKIQPAELGDSAMYLCASSLTTGDYEQYFGPGTRLTVT.

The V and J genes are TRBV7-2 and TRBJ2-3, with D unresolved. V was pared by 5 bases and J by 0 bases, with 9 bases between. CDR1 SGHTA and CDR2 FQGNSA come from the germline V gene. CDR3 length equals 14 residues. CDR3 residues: CASSPLDSTDTQYF. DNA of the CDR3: TGTGCCAGCAGCCCCCTCGACAGCACAGATACGCAGTATTTT.